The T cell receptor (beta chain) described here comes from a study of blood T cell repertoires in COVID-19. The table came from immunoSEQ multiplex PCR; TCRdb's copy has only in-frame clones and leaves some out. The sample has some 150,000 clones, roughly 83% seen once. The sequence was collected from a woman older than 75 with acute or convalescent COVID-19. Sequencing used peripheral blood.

The CDR3 loop reads CASSLGGGAVEQFF. CDR3 in DNA: TGTGCCAGCAGCTTAGGCGGGGGGGCGGTTGAGCAGTTCTTC. This sequence joins TRBV7-2 and TRBJ2-1, with TRBD2 identical over 9 bases. The CDR3 runs 14 residues. V shed 1 base and J 9 bases; nucleotides not matched to a gene: 4. The germline V gene encodes CDR1 SGHTA and CDR2 FQGNSA.